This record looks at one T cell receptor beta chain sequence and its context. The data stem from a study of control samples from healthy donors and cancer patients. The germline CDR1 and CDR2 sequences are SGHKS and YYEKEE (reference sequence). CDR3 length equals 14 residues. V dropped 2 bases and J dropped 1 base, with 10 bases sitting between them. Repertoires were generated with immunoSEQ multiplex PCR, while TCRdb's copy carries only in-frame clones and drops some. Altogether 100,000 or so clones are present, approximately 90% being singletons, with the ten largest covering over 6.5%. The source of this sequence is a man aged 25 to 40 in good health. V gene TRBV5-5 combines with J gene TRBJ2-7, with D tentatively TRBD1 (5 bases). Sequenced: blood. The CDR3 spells CASSFLQGSYEQYF. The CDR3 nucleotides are TGTGCCAGCAGCTTCTTGCAGGGATCCTACGAGCAGTACTTC.